The sample holds a few counts of the clone carrying this T cell receptor (beta chain). The antigen remains unidentified. Germline V CDR1 and CDR2: DFQATT, SNEGSKA (reference sequence). Losses at the gene ends were 5 bases for V and 3 bases for J; bases not matched to a gene: 5. There are 13 residues in the CDR3. Diagnoses were established using clinical symptoms, serum thyroxine and TRAb, thyroid ultrasound and orbital computed tomography. The entry originates in a study of T cells in Graves' hyperthyroidism and ophthalmopathy. Study-wide results and caveats: Separation of ophthalmopathy from stable hyperthyroidism was achieved by a 13 V-J model.

RNA transcripts served as the template for amplifying TCR beta CDR3 regions. RT-PCR in the first round (using the HTBI primer set) targeted the TCR CDR3. TCRdb fed the multiplex PCR reads into MiXCR, producing one record per CDR3 protein. Among about 290,000 distinct CDR3 sequences listed, around 16% were seen once. Sequencing was carried out using blood. The sequence was collected from a man aged 25-45 years with Graves' hyperthyroidism. The chain employs TRBV20-1 and TRBJ2-5, with 8 nucleotides matching TRBD2. The CDR3 DNA reads as TGCAGTGCTGTCCCGGGGGGGAAAGAGACCCAGTACTTC. This codes for CSAVPGGKETQYF.